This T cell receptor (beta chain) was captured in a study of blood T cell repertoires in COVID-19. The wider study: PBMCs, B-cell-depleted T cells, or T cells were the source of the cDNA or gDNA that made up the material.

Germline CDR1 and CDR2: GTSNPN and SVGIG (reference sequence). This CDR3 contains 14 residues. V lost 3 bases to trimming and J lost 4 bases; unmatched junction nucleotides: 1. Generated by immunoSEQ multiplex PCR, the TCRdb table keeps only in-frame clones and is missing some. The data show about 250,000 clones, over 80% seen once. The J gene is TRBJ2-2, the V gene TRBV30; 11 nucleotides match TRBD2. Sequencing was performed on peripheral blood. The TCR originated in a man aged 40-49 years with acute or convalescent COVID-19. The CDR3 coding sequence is TGTGCCTGGAGCGGGACTAGCGGCACCGGGGAGCTGTTTTTT. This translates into CAWSGTSGTGELFF.